This TCR beta chain was captured by sequencing in a study of T cell clusters in autoimmune cytopenias (dated by TCRdb to about 2019). With regard to the full study: Per sample, TRB sequencing gave a median depth of about 49,000 reads and a median of about 2,500 distinct TRB clonotypes. TRB and IGH repertoires from peripheral blood were sequenced in autoimmune cytopenia patients at active disease and during treatment follow-up, with healthy, CLL and autoimmune hepatitis controls included alongside. The study was designed to test whether a disease-specific immune repertoire signature usable as a blood-based biomarker is carried by autoimmune cytopenia patients. For primary cytopenia the controls were about two dozen age-matched healthy donors, whereas for secondary cytopenia the controls were over 11 age-matched CLL patients.

Frequency shows this clonotype is medium-sized (0.01 to 0.1%); no count was noted. This clone's antigen is unknown. To amplify TRB rearrangements, a touch-down multiplex PCR protocol was run with the TRB-A and TRB-B primer pools combined in a single tube. Two consecutive PCR reactions with Phusion HS II polymerase added Illumina adapters and sample indices to the amplicons. After gel purification with the NucleoSpin Gel and PCR Clean-up kit, the amplicons were quantified by Qubit and checked for quality on an Agilent 2100 Bioanalyzer. Libraries were sequenced on an Illumina MiSeq using 600-cycle, single-indexed, paired-end runs. The source study handled its data this way. Alignment and assembly of TRB reads were performed with MiXCR version 2.1.12 and the default MiXCR reference library. A clone was defined by each unique CDR3 nucleotide sequence, and the analysis included only productive sequences supported by at least two reads. Alpha-parameterized diversity profiles (alpha 0 to 5), including the Shannon (alpha 1) and Simpson (alpha 2) indices, were computed with an R script to assess repertoire diversity. Combinatorial TRB VJ usage was calculated with the tcR package and was compared between cohorts by principal component analysis performed with ade4. GLIPH clustering of TCRbeta CDR3s was carried out on cohort pairs matched by age and read depth, and cluster frequencies were compared by Wilcoxon test. One entry per CDR3 protein sequence results from the TCRdb reprocessing of the reads, with DNA left out. TCRdb, rather than the study authors, made the V and J calls. The record for this sample contains 1,500 to 2,000 distinct CDR3 sequences. The ten largest clones capture 18% of the sample.

Per sample, roughly 260 ng of peripheral blood genomic DNA, approximately 37,500 genome equivalents, was used for TRB amplification. The 14 chronic lymphocytic leukemia controls had received no treatment and did not have autoimmune cytopenia; the mean age was 65 years, the median age was nearly 64 years, and roughly five were female. Points the paper makes about the study in general: GLIPH suggested that primary autoimmune cytopenia patients lacked physiological T cell clusters: 51 clusters were exclusive to healthy donors versus under 20 exclusive to patients. The T cell clusters were defined only in silico, and the functional role of the clusters still needed to be validated experimentally. In the comparison of secondary cytopenia with CLL, no cluster-lack signature showed up, apparently because the dominant lymphoma-associated repertoire masked the signature. TRB repertoire shifts, with less even repertoires in secondary cytopenia and CLL, mostly reflected lymphoma bias rather than autoimmunity. Healthy donors had almost three times as many exclusive TRB clusters as active autoimmune hepatitis patients, a finding consistent with an autoimmunity-wide signature.

The same sample was also used in a study of T cell repertoires in aging, cancer and after chemotherapy. The second paper further reports: Six donor age groups were covered, ranging from 30 or younger up to 70 or older, and each group contained at least three individuals. In the hematological group, the paired samples taken before and after chemotherapy came from chronic lymphocytic leukemia patients who were treated with regimens based on fludarabine or bendamustine. The complete dataset included about 8.8 million TCR reads. Significantly lower blood TCR diversity and higher clonality were observed in untreated patients with hematological or solid cancers than in age-matched healthy donors. In healthy donors, the decline in TCR diversity with age was mainly due to loss of richness, whereas in cancer patients loss of evenness also played a role. In both cancer cohorts, median generation probability rose over the chemotherapy interval, which suggests that the repertoire was reconstituted through rebound thymic output. According to the authors, the repertoire data do not permit conclusions about immunological memory after chemotherapy. Hematological cancer patients had infiltration of lymphoid organs, and this infiltration may itself impair thymic emigration or peripheral T cell expansion. To look at immunoaging and at how T cells reconstitute after chemotherapy, the study profiled TCR beta repertoires in peripheral blood from both healthy donors and cancer patients. Alongside around 97 healthy donors serving as a reference group, the cohort included 218 cancer patients, of whom approximately 94 had hematological cancers and 110 to 140 had solid cancers. Processing of the TRB sequences was carried out with MiXCR versions 2.12 and 3.0.5. Shannon diversity, evenness, clonality (one minus evenness), and alpha-parameterized diversity profiles from alpha 0 to 5 were included as repertoire metrics. Generation probabilities of clones in paired pre- and post-chemotherapy samples were computed with the IGoR algorithm.

The source is a human donor with chronic lymphocytic leukemia. Sequences were obtained from peripheral blood.

CDR3 protein: CACQTGGDTEAFF. The rearranged chain carries TRBV30 and TRBJ1-1; the TCRdb D gene call, TRBD1, has no DNA to confirm it. Reading the germline V gene (reference sequence) gives CDR1 GTSNPN and CDR2 SVGIG. The CDR3 covers 13 residues, taking in both the cysteine and the phenylalanine. No DNA was logged. Reference TRBV30 and TRBJ1-1 genes cover what lies past the CDR3, so the full variable domain is SQTIHQWPATLVQPVGSPLSLECTVEGTSNPNLYWYRQAAGRGLQLLFYSVGIGQISSEVPQNLSASRPQDRQFILSSKKLLLSDSGFYLCACQTGGDTEAFFGQGTRLTVV.